A selection of T cell receptor beta chains follows, all from one sample in a study of blood T cell repertoires in COVID-19. Here immunoSEQ multiplex PCR was the method, and the copy in TCRdb shows in-frame clones only, minus some. The profile shows approximately 200,000 clones, 88% of them singletons. The sample comprised peripheral blood. The receptors shown here come from a woman aged 55-69 years with acute or convalescent COVID-19. Both conserved end residues are part of each CDR3. The order of the fields is D gene, J gene, CDR3 length, V gene, CDR3 protein. The D gene is left open where the match is weak.

>-|TRBJ2-1|13|TRBV6-2/TRBV6-3
CASSYSSRNEQFF
>-|TRBJ1-1|13|TRBV2
CASSGQMNTEAFF
>TRBD2|TRBJ2-5|17|TRBV9
CASSVGVAGGPQETQYF
>-|TRBJ2-3|13|TRBV7-3
CASSLTPTDTQYF
>TRBD2|TRBJ2-3|14|TRBV20-1
CSASPGLSTDTQYF
>-|TRBJ2-2|16|TRBV4-3
CASSQVVGRDTGELFF
>-|TRBJ2-3|13|TRBV14
CASSQDLGGTQYF
>-|TRBJ1-5|15|TRBV7-2
CASSLAGPMGQPQHF
>TRBD1|TRBJ1-1|15|TRBV15
CATSGRTGRNTEAFF
>-|TRBJ1-1|11|TRBV2
CASTVHEGSFF
>-|TRBJ2-7|15|TRBV6-5
CASRNGGWGPYEQYF
>-|TRBJ1-3|14|TRBV30
CAWRAGVVGNTIYF
>TRBD1|TRBJ1-2|15|TRBV4-2
CASSPAGGTNYGYTF
>-|TRBJ1-4|13|TRBV2
CASSESGAGELFF
>TRBD2|TRBJ2-2|15|TRBV5-4
CASRPGLAGTGELFF
>TRBD1|TRBJ2-3|16|TRBV5-1
CASSLAGTGYTDTQYF
>-|TRBJ1-5|16|TRBV15
CATSRAGGNSNQPQHF
>-|TRBJ1-5|15|TRBV6-5
CASRAGPYSNQPQHF
>TRBD2|TRBJ2-7|15|TRBV11-2
CASSQVPSGFYEQYF
>TRBD1|TRBJ2-2|14|TRBV6-5
CASGTGGATGELFF
>-|TRBJ1-4|14|TRBV2
CASAKGGLSEKLFF
>-|TRBJ1-4|17|TRBV20-1
CSASRVRGFTTNEKLFF
>-|TRBJ1-4|14|TRBV28
CASSTPAGVEKLFF
>TRBD1|TRBJ1-5|16|TRBV9
CASSDRDRYSNQPQHF
>-|TRBJ2-7|14|TRBV28
CASGSGTRSYEQYF
>-|TRBJ1-2|13|TRBV30
CAWTFSPGGGYTF
>-|TRBJ1-2|13|TRBV7-9
CASSAQGTYGYTF
>TRBD1|TRBJ1-1|17|TRBV7-9
CASSFQTGGERITEAFF
>TRBD1|TRBJ1-2|15|TRBV11-2
CASSLDREGGVGYTF
>TRBD1|TRBJ2-5|17|TRBV14
CASSQGHRGWYQETQYF